Sequencing of this T cell receptor beta chain was carried out in a study of T cell changes during pregnancy in multiple sclerosis. Measured with immunoSEQ multiplex PCR; TCRdb has only the in-frame clones, and not every one. The table records 50,000 to 60,000 clones, over 75% of them present only once. This clonotype originated in a female donor with multiple sclerosis, enrolled in a pregnancy study. The sample consisted of peripheral blood, taken after pregnancy.

The CDR3 region has the DNA TGTGCCAGCAGTCAGGGACAACTAAATTCACCCCTCCACTTT. Translating it yields CASSQGQLNSPLHF. The gene calls are TRBV6-5 and TRBJ1-6; a weak D match, TRBD1 (6 bases). The CDR3 sequence is 14 residues long. V was cut by 5 bases and J by 7 bases, with 12 bases left in between. Germline loops: CDR1 MNHEY, CDR2 SVGAGI.